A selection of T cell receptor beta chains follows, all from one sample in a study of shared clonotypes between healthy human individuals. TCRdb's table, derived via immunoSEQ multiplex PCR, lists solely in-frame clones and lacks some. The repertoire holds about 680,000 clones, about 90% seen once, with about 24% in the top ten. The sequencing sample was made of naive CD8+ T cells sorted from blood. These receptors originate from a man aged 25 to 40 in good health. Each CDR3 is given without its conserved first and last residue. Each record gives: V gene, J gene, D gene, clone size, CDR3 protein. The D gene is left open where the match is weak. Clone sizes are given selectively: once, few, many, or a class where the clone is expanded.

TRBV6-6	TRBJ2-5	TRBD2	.	ASSSGGVETQY
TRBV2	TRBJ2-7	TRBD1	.	ASSPTGSHSYEQY
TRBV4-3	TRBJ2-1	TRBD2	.	ASSQDRGLAHYNEQF
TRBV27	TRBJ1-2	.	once	ASSSGSDYYGYT
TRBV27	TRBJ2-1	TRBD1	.	ASSGQGAPYNEQF
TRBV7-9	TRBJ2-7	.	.	ASSPPRAGTYEQY
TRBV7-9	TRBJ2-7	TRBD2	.	ASSRTSGSKVHEQY
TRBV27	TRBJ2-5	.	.	ASSPLTDQETQY
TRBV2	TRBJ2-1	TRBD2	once	ASRRASGSSYNEQF
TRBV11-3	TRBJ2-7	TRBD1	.	ASSYGTGASYEQY
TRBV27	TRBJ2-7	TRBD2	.	ASSLISSGSRKNEQY
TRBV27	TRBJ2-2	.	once	ASSLSARIRKTSNTGELF
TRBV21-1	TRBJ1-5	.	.	ASSLHPTGAESSNQPQH
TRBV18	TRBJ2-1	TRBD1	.	ASSRVRDRDNEQF
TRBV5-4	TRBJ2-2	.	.	ASSPGEGFNTGELF
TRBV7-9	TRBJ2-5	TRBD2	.	ASSSSTSGRVETQY
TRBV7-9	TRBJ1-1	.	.	ASSQRDEPNTEAF
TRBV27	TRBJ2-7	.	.	ASSSTSVGSSSYEQY
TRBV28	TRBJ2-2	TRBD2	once	ASSIRLAGRGTGELF
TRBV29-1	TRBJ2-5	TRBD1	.	SVELKGTGRETQY
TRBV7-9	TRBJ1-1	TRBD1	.	ASSQGTGDAF
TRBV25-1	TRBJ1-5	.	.	ASSEDANQPQH
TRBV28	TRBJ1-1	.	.	ASSFGQLNTEAF
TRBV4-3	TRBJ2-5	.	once	ASSAHRVAETQY
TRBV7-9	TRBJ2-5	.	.	ASSSPGEETQY
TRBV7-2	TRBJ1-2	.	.	ANGGRGFYGYT
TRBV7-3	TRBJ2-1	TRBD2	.	ASSLRGTSGSYNEQF
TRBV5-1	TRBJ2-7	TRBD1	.	ASSLGTGTYEQY